The 23 T cell receptor beta chains below come from one sample, sequenced in a study of early T cells in non-severe SARS-CoV-2 infection. One entry per CDR3 protein, called by TCRdb with MiXCR from the 5' RACE reads. This sample has about 83,000 distinct CDR3 sequences; roughly 13% occur once, and the top ten carry approximately 1.5%. Sequencing input: whole blood. The source is an adult who was a healthcare worker with PCR-confirmed SARS-CoV-2 infection or an uninfected control (not recorded which).

This clonotype has only one observation. The rearrangement uses TRBV7-9 and TRBJ1-1; D unresolved. CDR1 and CDR2 from the germline V gene are SEHNR and FQNEAQ (reference sequence). CDR3 size: 15 residues. Trimming stripped 0 bases from V and 3 bases from J, with 11 bases between. In DNA, the CDR3 is TGTGCCAGCAGCTTAGCGGAGGGCCCGGACACTGAAGCTTTCTTT. This codes for CASSLAEGPDTEAFF. Based on the CDR3 plus reference TRBV7-9 and TRBJ1-1, the full variable domain is DTGVSQNPRHKITKRGQNVTFRCDPISEHNRLYWYRQTLGQGPEFLTYFQNEAQLEKSRLLSDRFSAERPKGSFSTLEIQRTEQGDSAMYLCASSLAEGPDTEAFFGQGTRLTVV.

This clonotype was seen at least ten times. This chain uses TRBV29-1 with TRBJ2-3; a possible D gene is TRBD1 (6 bases). The length of the CDR3 is 14 residues. V lost 6 bases to trimming and J lost 1 base, with 14 bases between them. Per germline, CDR1 SQVTM and CDR2 ANQGSEA. CDR3 in amino acids: CSVNRVEGTDTQYF. CDR3 nucleotide sequence: TGCAGCGTGAACAGGGTTGAGGGCACAGATACGCAGTATTTT.

With regard to this clonotype: A read error may be the cause here, since a much bigger clone is one base away. The chain employs TRBV29-1 and TRBJ1-2; no definite D call. Germline lookup yields CDR1 SQVTM and CDR2 ANQGSEA. The V and J ends lost 3 bases and 0 bases respectively, with 17 bases between them. CDR3 length: 16 amino acids. The CDR3 is CSVENHEAPANYGYTF. In DNA form, the CDR3 reads TGCAGCGTTGAGAACCATGAGGCACCAGCTAACTATGGCTACACCTTC.

The chain uses TRBV11-2 and TRBJ2-7; a weak D match, TRBD2 (5 bases). The CDR3 has 17 amino acids. Germline CDR1 SGHAT, CDR2 FQNNGV. The germline V and J ends were trimmed by 1 base and 0 bases, with 16 bases remaining between them. Here the CDR3 DNA reads TGTGCCAGCAGCTTAGGACTAACGGGTCCCAGCTCCTACGAGCAGTACTTC. Its protein product is CASSLGLTGPSSYEQYF.

The genes are TRBV28 and TRBJ1-2; unclear D gene. The CDR3 sequence is 12 residues long. V lost 5 bases, J lost 8 bases, and 12 bases lay in between. The germline V gene encodes CDR1 MDHEN and CDR2 SYDVKM. Written as DNA, the CDR3 is TGTGCCAGCAGTCCACCCGCCCGCGGCTACACCTTC. Translating it yields CASSPPARGYTF.

This clonotype occurred a few times. The chain links TRBV27 to TRBJ2-1; D remains unclear. V was shortened by 1 base and J by 8 bases, with 15 bases between the two germline ends. Germline lookup yields CDR1 MNHEY and CDR2 SMNVEV (reference sequence). The CDR3 contains 15 residues. This chain's CDR3 is CASSLYRTAVDEQFF. The CDR3 nucleotides read TGTGCCAGCAGTTTATACCGGACGGCCGTCGATGAGCAGTTCTTC.

The rearrangement uses TRBV4-1 and TRBJ2-2; 13 bases match TRBD2. The V gene end was trimmed by 1 base and the J gene end by 5 bases; junction bases not matched to a gene: 4. This CDR3 has 17 amino acids. Germline values: CDR1 MGHRA, CDR2 YSYEKL. The CDR3 DNA sequence: TGCGCCAGCAGCCAAGGGGGACTAGCGGGGTTGACCGGGGAGCTGTTTTTT. This encodes CASSQGGLAGLTGELFF.

This clonotype was detected ten times or more. The chain recombines TRBV4-2 with TRBJ2-2; D possibly matches TRBD1 or TRBD2 (5 bases each). There are 14 residues in the CDR3. V was pared by 1 base and J by 8 bases, with 11 bases between. Germline lookup yields CDR1 LGHNA and CDR2 YNFKEQ. CDR3 DNA: TGTGCCAGCAGCCAAGGAAGGGGACGGGGGGAGCTGTTTTTT. Its protein product is CASSQGRGRGELFF.

This clonotype showed up just a few times. The chain has TRBV27 and TRBJ1-1; no clear D. This CDR3 is built from 13 residues. Per germline, CDR1 MNHEY and CDR2 SMNVEV (reference sequence). The germline V and J ends were trimmed by 6 bases and 1 base, with 9 bases remaining between them. CDR3 in amino acids: CASSQAANTEAFF. The CDR3 coding sequence is TGTGCCAGCAGCCAAGCAGCGAACACTGAAGCTTTCTTT.

This clonotype appeared many times. The rearrangement joins TRBV9 to TRBJ2-5; tentatively, D is TRBD2 (6 bases). V lost 0 bases and J lost 0, with 9 bases in between. This CDR3 is 15 amino acids long. Per the germline V gene, CDR1 is SGDLS and CDR2 is YYNGEE. The CDR3 nucleotides are TGTGCCAGCAGCGTAGGGGAGGCCCACCAAGAGACCCAGTACTTC. This encodes CASSVGEAHQETQYF.

The chain carries TRBV5-4 and TRBJ2-1; 8 nucleotides align to TRBD2. Trimming at V came to 4 bases and at J to 10 bases, leaving 16 bases not matched to a gene. Germline V gene data show CDR1 as SGHNT and CDR2 as YYREEE (reference sequence). This CDR3 comprises 16 residues. The CDR3 DNA sequence: TGTGCCAGCAGCCTAGCCCCAGCGGGGGCCACGGGGGAGCAGTTCTTC. Translated, it gives CASSLAPAGATGEQFF.

CDR3 amino acids: CASSFSPQGAGNEQYF. The CDR3 nucleotides are TGCGCCAGCAGCTTTTCCCCCCAGGGGGCCGGCAACGAGCAGTACTTC. The chain has TRBV5-1 and TRBJ2-7; 8 bases are shared with TRBD1. After removal of 2 bases from V and 5 bases from J, the junction contained 12 bases not matched to a gene. This CDR3 has 16 amino acids. The germline CDR1 and CDR2 sequences are SGHRS and YFSETQ. Full variable domain (outside the CDR3, taken from reference TRBV5-1 and TRBJ2-7): KAGVTQTPRYLIKTRGQQVTLSCSPISGHRSVSWYQQTPGQGLQFLFEYFSETQRNKGNFPGRFSGRQFSNSRSEMNVSTLELGDSALYLCASSFSPQGAGNEQYFGPGTRLTVT.

This clonotype was detected a few times. The chain employs TRBV9 and TRBJ2-2; 9 nucleotides match TRBD1. CDR1 is SGDLS and CDR2 is YYNGEE in the germline V gene. The CDR3 runs to 18 residues. With 1 base clipped from V and 1 base from J, the junction kept 8 bases outside the gene matches. CDR3 residues: CASSVSEGTGLNTGELFF. CDR3 coding DNA: TGTGCCAGCAGCGTAAGCGAGGGGACAGGGTTGAACACCGGGGAGCTGTTTTTT.

V is TRBV7-2 and J is TRBJ2-2; no reliable D call. V dropped 8 bases and J dropped 2 bases, with 12 bases sitting between them. The CDR3 has 14 residues. Germline values: CDR1 SGHTA, CDR2 FQGNSA. The CDR3 reads CASGLRRNTGELFF. Written as DNA, the CDR3 is TGTGCCAGCGGCCTTCGGAGAAACACCGGGGAGCTGTTTTTT.

This clonotype was seen more than once but under ten times. V gene TRBV5-5 combines with J gene TRBJ1-1, with D maybe TRBD1 (5 bases). V was pared by 4 bases and J by 6 bases, with 16 bases between. There are 14 residues in the CDR3. CDR1 and CDR2 from the germline V gene are SGHKS and YYEKEE (reference sequence). The CDR3 sequence is CASSRSEGPPEAFF. Written as DNA, the CDR3 is TGTGCCAGCAGCCGGTCGGAGGGACCCCCTGAAGCTTTCTTT.

This rearrangement joins TRBV2 to TRBJ1-1; a weak D match, TRBD1 (6 bases). Per the germline V gene, CDR1 is SNHLY and CDR2 is FYNNEI. CDR3 size: 12 residues. Trimming took off 5 bases at V and 5 bases at J, with 9 bases between the two ends. CDR3 in DNA: TGTGCCAGCAGTCCTGACAGGACTGAAGCTTTCTTT. Its translation is CASSPDRTEAFF.

The sample holds many counts of this clonotype. V gene TRBV4-3 combines with J gene TRBJ1-3; D gene uncertain. The germline CDR1 and CDR2 sequences are LGHNA and YSLEER. V shed 7 bases and J shed 0 bases, with 22 bases lying between them. The CDR3 sequence is 18 residues long. The DNA for the CDR3 is TGCGCCAGCACTGTTTCTTATTCCGGGCTCACCTCTGGAAACACCATATATTTT. It specifies CASTVSYSGLTSGNTIYF.

This clonotype was seen a handful of times. This sequence joins TRBV19 and TRBJ2-1, with D unresolved. This CDR3 is built from 16 residues. The germline CDR1 and CDR2 sequences are LNHDA and SQIVND (reference sequence). V gave up 2 bases and J gave up 0 bases, with 11 bases separating them. CDR3 amino acids: CASSIQAWSSYNEQFF. As DNA, the CDR3 is TGTGCCAGTAGTATACAGGCTTGGAGCTCCTACAATGAGCAGTTCTTC.

This clonotype was recorded many times. This chain uses TRBV4-2 with TRBJ2-3; D unclear. This CDR3 has 16 amino acids. Trimming removed 0 bases at V and 1 base at J, with 11 bases between. In germline, CDR1 is LGHNA, CDR2 YNFKEQ. CDR3 amino acids: CASSQESLPRTDTQYF. In nucleotides, the CDR3 is TGTGCCAGCAGCCAAGAGAGTCTTCCCCGCACAGATACGCAGTATTTT.

This chain links TRBV18 with TRBJ1-6; D remains unclear. This CDR3 region has 15 residues. Germline V gene sequence: CDR1 KGHSH, CDR2 LQKENI. The germline V and J ends were trimmed by 1 base and 5 bases, with 9 bases remaining between them. The CDR3 DNA reads as TGTGCCAGCTCACCACGGTACAGAGATAATTCACCCCTCCACTTT. The encoded protein is CASSPRYRDNSPLHF. Together with reference TRBV18 and TRBJ1-6, the CDR3 gives the full variable domain: NAGVMQNPRHLVRRRGQEARLRCSPMKGHSHVYWYRQLPEEGLKFMVYLQKENIIDESGMPKERFSAEFPKEGPSILRIQQVVRGDSAAYFCASSPRYRDNSPLHFGNGTRLTVT.

This chain's CDR3 is CASSWDGRTSGATGELFF. The CDR3 DNA reads as TGTGCCAGCAGTTGGGACGGAAGGACTAGCGGGGCCACCGGGGAGCTGTTTTTT. The rearrangement joins TRBV6-2 or TRBV6-3 to TRBJ2-2, with 12 positions matching TRBD2. This CDR3 spans 18 amino acids. V shed 4 bases and J 4 bases; nucleotides not matched to a gene: 10. Germline CDR1 is MNHEY and CDR2 is SVGEGT.

V usage is TRBV29-1 and J usage is TRBJ2-7; 7 positions match TRBD1. Losses at the gene ends were 7 bases for V and 2 bases for J; bases not matched to a gene: 8. Germline values: CDR1 SQVTM, CDR2 ANQGSEA. CDR3 length: 13 amino acids. The CDR3 sequence: CSAIPTGTYEQYF. The CDR3 DNA sequence: TGCAGCGCTATACCGACAGGGACCTACGAGCAGTACTTC.

This clonotype was seen many times. J is TRBJ2-1 and V is TRBV6-5, with D possibly being TRBD2 (6 bases). V was shortened by 7 bases and J by 6 bases, with 16 bases between the two germline ends. Per germline, CDR1 MNHEY and CDR2 SVGAGI. CDR3 length: 14 amino acids. Here the CDR3 reads CASKEGLDRNEQFF. In nucleotides, the CDR3 is TGTGCCAGCAAGGAGGGATTGGACCGCAATGAGCAGTTCTTC.